This entry concerns a single TCR beta chain. Only Caucasian adults living in Nashville, Tennessee served as donors. This sample is drawn from a study of shared clonotypes between healthy human individuals. Study-level information: The people who gave samples were two women and a few men aged 18 to 49.

The repertoire was sequenced with immunoSEQ multiplex PCR; TCRdb's copy has only in-frame clones and lacks some. The sample comprises hundreds of thousands of clones, roughly 97% of which are singletons, and less than 0.065% rests with the top ten. The CDR3 extends over 14 amino acids. Losses at the gene ends were 0 bases for V and 3 bases for J; bases not matched to a gene: 3. The germline gives CDR1 SGHRS, CDR2 YFSETQ. Material for sequencing was naive CD4+ T cells sorted from blood. Sample subset: CD45RA+ positively selected. The clonotype comes from a woman aged 25-40 years in good health. The rearrangement uses TRBV5-1 and TRBJ2-7, with 7 bases fitting TRBD2. Here the CDR3 DNA reads TGCGCCAGCAGCTTGGCCGGGACTAACTACGAGCAGTACTTC. Amino acid sequence: CASSLAGTNYEQYF.